Shown below are 20 T cell receptor beta chains from a single sample sequenced in a study of T cells after yellow fever vaccination. Each CDR3 protein is one row after TCRdb ran MiXCR on the 5' RACE reads. The sample comprises 250,000 or so distinct CDR3 sequences, about 7% of which are singletons, and about 1% rests with the top ten. The material sequenced was CD4+ T cells sorted from PBMCs, taken on the day of the yellow fever booster vaccination. Receptors were obtained from a young man who received the YFV17D yellow fever vaccine.

The table lists this clonotype with many counts. V usage is TRBV7-2 and J usage is TRBJ2-3; D is undetermined. The V gene's germline CDR1 is SGHTA and CDR2 FQGNSA. The V and J ends lost 5 bases and 0 bases respectively, with 6 bases between them. The CDR3 length is 13 residues. The chain's CDR3 is CASSQPSTDTQYF. CDR3 DNA: TGTGCCAGCAGCCAGCCTAGCACAGATACGCAGTATTTT.

This clonotype was found a few times. CDR3 residues: CASSLVSGANTGELFF. DNA of the CDR3: TGCGCCAGCAGCTTGGTTAGCGGTGCGAACACCGGGGAGCTGTTTTTT. The genes are TRBV5-1 and TRBJ2-2, with TRBD2 as a possible D gene (6 bases). V was pared by 0 bases and J by 0 bases, with 9 bases between. CDR1 is SGHRS, CDR2 YFSETQ, per germline. The CDR3 has 16 amino acids.

In its sample, this clonotype was seen many times. V gene TRBV12-3 or TRBV12-4 combines with J gene TRBJ2-1, with TRBD2 matching over 8 bases. The CDR3 totals 11 residues. Unmatched junction bases numbered 3, after V lost 4 bases and J lost 13 bases. The CDR3 reads CASSSGGEQFF. For the CDR3, the DNA is TGTGCCAGCAGTTCGGGGGGGGAACAGTTCTTC.

This clonotype was counted at least ten times. The CDR3 DNA is TGTGCCACCAGTGCAGGACCCCGGCCCTACGAGCAGTACTTC. Protein sequence: CATSAGPRPYEQYF. The chain combines TRBV24-1 with TRBJ2-7; D remains unclear. Trimming shortened V by 5 bases and J by 2 bases, and 12 bases separated the two germline ends. The CDR3 loop spans 14 amino acids. Germline V CDR1 and CDR2: KGHDR, SFDVKD.

This clonotype appeared a few times. The V and J genes are TRBV7-2 and TRBJ2-5; D not resolved. The germline CDR1 and CDR2 sequences are SGHTA and FQGNSA. The CDR3 loop spans 14 amino acids. Trimming left V 5 bases short and J 5 bases short, with 15 bases between. The CDR3 DNA follows: TGTGCCAGCAGCCCCGCCGCGGTTCGGGAGACCCAGTACTTC. Its translation: CASSPAAVRETQYF.

This clonotype was seen ten or more times. The chain is built from TRBV20-1 and TRBJ2-3, with 9 bases matching TRBD2. CDR3 length: 15 residues. V lost 3 bases and J lost 4; bases outside the gene matches: 8. Germline lookup yields CDR1 DFQATT and CDR2 SNEGSKA (reference sequence). CDR3 protein: CSASRASGMSDTQYF. The CDR3 DNA follows: TGCAGTGCTAGCAGGGCTAGCGGGATGTCAGATACGCAGTATTTT.

This clonotype was counted many times. The rearrangement links TRBV20-1 to TRBJ2-3, with a tentative D call TRBD2 (6 bases). This CDR3 comprises 10 residues. The germline gives CDR1 DFQATT, CDR2 SNEGSKA (reference sequence). V lost 7 bases and J lost 5, with 7 bases in between. The CDR3 here is CSVGGDTQYF. DNA for the CDR3: TGCAGTGTGGGAGGAGATACGCAGTATTTT.

This clonotype has more than one count but fewer than ten. The chain uses TRBV20-1 and TRBJ2-1; TRBD1 matches at 7 bases. Trimming at V came to 2 bases and at J to 3 bases, leaving 1 base not matched to a gene. The CDR3 runs to 13 residues. CDR1 and CDR2 from the germline V gene are DFQATT and SNEGSKA (reference sequence). CDR3 coding DNA: TGCAGTGCTAGACGGGACAGCTACAATGAGCAGTTCTTC. It specifies CSARRDSYNEQFF.

This clonotype has only a few counts. The J gene is TRBJ2-7, the V gene TRBV7-2, with TRBD2 identical over 10 bases. V trimming: 5 bases; J trimming: 6 bases; junction bases outside the gene matches: 10. This CDR3 is 15 amino acids long. Germline V gene sequence: CDR1 SGHTA, CDR2 FQGNSA. In nucleotides, the CDR3 is TGTGCCAGCAGCATCCTAGCGGGAGAGGCTGCCGAGCAGTACTTC. Its protein product is CASSILAGEAAEQYF.

This clonotype was seen more than once but under ten times. J is TRBJ2-3 and V is TRBV4-2, with 9 bases aligning to TRBD2. J lost 3 bases, V lost 4 bases, and 8 bases had no gene match. Germline CDR1 reads LGHNA; CDR2 reads YNFKEQ. This CDR3 is 16 amino acids long. The CDR3 is CASSPPGLAVTDTQYF. The CDR3, as DNA: TGTGCCAGCAGCCCTCCGGGACTAGCAGTTACAGATACGCAGTATTTT.

The J gene is TRBJ2-1, the V gene TRBV7-9, with 7 bases aligning to TRBD1. Germline CDR1 SEHNR, CDR2 FQNEAQ (reference sequence). With 5 bases clipped from V and 8 bases from J, the junction kept 6 bases outside the gene matches. CDR3 length: 13 amino acids. CDR3 bases: TGTGCCAGCAGCCCAACAGGGGACCATGAGCAGTTCTTC. Translated, it gives CASSPTGDHEQFF.

This clonotype turned up a few times. J is TRBJ1-1 and V is TRBV6-2 or TRBV6-3; D is perhaps TRBD1 (6 bases). Germline V gene lookup returns CDR1 MNHEY and CDR2 SVGEGT. V was clipped by 5 bases and J by 4 bases, with 11 bases between them. The CDR3 length is 13 residues. For the CDR3, the DNA is TGTGCCAGCAGTCGACAGGAGGGCACTGAAGCTTTCTTT. Translating gives CASSRQEGTEAFF.

A note on this clonotype: It is unclear where the CDR3 begins or ends on the DNA, so no DNA is shown, and the CDR3 is as TCRdb lists it. This chain connects TRBV27 to TRBJ1-2. The CDR3 contains 14 residues when both ends are counted. Germline assignment: CDR1 MNHEY and CDR2 SMNVEV (reference sequence). CDR3 in amino acids: CASSSSTGPYGYTF.

This chain connects TRBV4-2 to TRBJ2-4; D ambiguous. The CDR3 contains 16 residues. Germline loops: CDR1 LGHNA, CDR2 YNFKEQ. Trimming stripped 4 bases from V and 0 bases from J, with 13 bases between. CDR3 protein: CASSPGYESAKNIQYF. The CDR3 nucleotides read TGTGCCAGCAGCCCCGGTTATGAATCAGCCAAAAACATTCAGTACTTC.

The rearrangement links TRBV5-6 to TRBJ1-6, with D possibly matching TRBD1 (5 bases). Germline-derived CDR1 and CDR2 are SGHDT and YYEEEE. CDR3 length equals 13 residues. V was trimmed by 1 base and J by 10 bases, leaving 9 bases between them. In DNA, the CDR3 is TGTGCCAGCAGCTTGTACAGGAAATCACCCCTCCACTTT. It specifies CASSLYRKSPLHF.

In this sample, this clonotype turned up many times. The chain has TRBV10-1 and TRBJ2-3, with D perhaps TRBD1 (5 bases). CDR3 length: 14 residues. Germline V CDR1 and CDR2: WNHNN, SYGVQD (reference sequence). Trimming pared 0 bases from V and 7 bases from J, leaving 11 bases between. The CDR3 spells CASSESGGANTQYF. The DNA of the CDR3 is TGCGCCAGCAGTGAGTCGGGTGGGGCGAATACGCAGTATTTT.

The rearrangement joins TRBV5-1 to TRBJ2-7; D gene uncertain. There are 14 residues in the CDR3. Germline loops: CDR1 SGHRS, CDR2 YFSETQ. The V end lost 4 bases, the J end lost 4 bases, and 15 bases lay between the germline ends. CDR3 DNA sequence: TGCGCCAGCAGCGCGACGGTGGGTGGGTACGAGCAGTACTTC. It yields the protein CASSATVGGYEQYF.

This clonotype appeared a few times. The V gene is TRBV18, the J gene TRBJ2-3; 9 nucleotides match TRBD2. Trimming took 0 bases from V and 2 from J; bases not matched to a gene: 6. Germline CDR1 is KGHSH and CDR2 is LQKENI. The CDR3 is 17 residues long. Written as DNA, the CDR3 is TGTGCCAGCTCACCACCTGCTAGCGGGATTTTCACAGATACGCAGTATTTT. It translates to CASSPPASGIFTDTQYF.

The V call is TRBV5-1, the J call TRBJ2-2, with D unclear. Per germline, CDR1 SGHRS and CDR2 YFSETQ. V gave up 0 bases and J gave up 4 bases, with 10 bases separating them. The CDR3 totals 15 residues. The CDR3 bases are TGCGCCAGCAGCTTGGCTACAGTTCCCACCGGGGAGCTGTTTTTT. This gives the protein CASSLATVPTGELFF.

The table lists this clonotype with a few counts. The chain is built from TRBV7-2 and TRBJ2-2; D unresolved. The CDR3 consists of 16 residues. V lost 5 bases and J 2 bases, leaving 15 bases between the germline ends. The V gene's germline CDR1 is SGHTA and CDR2 FQGNSA. This CDR3 is CASSLQAGKNTGELFF. CDR3 nucleotides: TGTGCCAGCAGCCTTCAAGCCGGAAAAAACACCGGGGAGCTGTTTTTT. Based on the CDR3 plus reference TRBV7-2 and TRBJ2-2, the full variable domain is GAGVSQSPSNKVTEKGKDVELRCDPISGHTALYWYRQSLGQGLEFLIYFQGNSAPDKSGLPSDRFSAERTGGSVSTLTIQRTQQEDSAVYLCASSLQAGKNTGELFFGEGSRLTVL.